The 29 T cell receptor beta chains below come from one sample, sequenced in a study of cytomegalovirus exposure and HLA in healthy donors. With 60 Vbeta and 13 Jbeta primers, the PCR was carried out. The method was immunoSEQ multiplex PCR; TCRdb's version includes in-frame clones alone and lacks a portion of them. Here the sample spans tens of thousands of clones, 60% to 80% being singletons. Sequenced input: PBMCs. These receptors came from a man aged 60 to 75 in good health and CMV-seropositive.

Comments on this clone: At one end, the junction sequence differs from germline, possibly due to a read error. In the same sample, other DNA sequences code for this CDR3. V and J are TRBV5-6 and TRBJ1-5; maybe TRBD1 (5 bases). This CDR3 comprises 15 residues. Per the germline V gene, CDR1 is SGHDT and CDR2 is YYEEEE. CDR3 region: CASSSQGVPHQPQHF. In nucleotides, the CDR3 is TGTGCTAGCAGCTCGCAGGGCGTACCCCATCAGCCCCAGCATTTT. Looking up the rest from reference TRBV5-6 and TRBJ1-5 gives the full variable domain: DAGVTQSPTHLIKTRGQQVTLRCSPKSGHDTVSWYQQALGQGPQFIFQYYEEEERQRGNFPDRFSGHQFPNYSSELNVNALLLGDSALYLCASSSQGVPHQPQHFGDGTRLSIL.

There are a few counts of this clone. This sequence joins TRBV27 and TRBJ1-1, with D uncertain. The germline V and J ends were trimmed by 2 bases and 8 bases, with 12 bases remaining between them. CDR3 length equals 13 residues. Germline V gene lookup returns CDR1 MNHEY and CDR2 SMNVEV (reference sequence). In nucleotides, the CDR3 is TGTGCCAGCAGTTTAACGGCGGCGCAGGAAGCTTTCTTT. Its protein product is CASSLTAAQEAFF.

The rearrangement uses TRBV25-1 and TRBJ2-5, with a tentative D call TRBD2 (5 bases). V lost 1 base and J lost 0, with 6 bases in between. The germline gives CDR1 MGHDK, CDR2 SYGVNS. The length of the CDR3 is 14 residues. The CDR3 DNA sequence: TGTGCCAGCAGTGAATCGGGGAACCAAGAGACCCAGTACTTC. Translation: CASSESGNQETQYF.

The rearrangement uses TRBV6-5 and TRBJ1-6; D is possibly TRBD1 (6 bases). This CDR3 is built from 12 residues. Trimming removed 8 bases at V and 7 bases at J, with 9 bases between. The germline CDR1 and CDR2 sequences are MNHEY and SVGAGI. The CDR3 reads CASQGKNSPLHF. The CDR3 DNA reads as TGTGCCAGCCAGGGGAAAAATTCACCCCTCCACTTT.

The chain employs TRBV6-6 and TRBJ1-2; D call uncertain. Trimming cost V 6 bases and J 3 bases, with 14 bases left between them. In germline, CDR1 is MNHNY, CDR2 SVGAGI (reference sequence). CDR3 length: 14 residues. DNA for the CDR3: TGTGCCAGCAGCTCCACCGGGAATTACTATGGCTACACCTTC. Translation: CASSSTGNYYGYTF.

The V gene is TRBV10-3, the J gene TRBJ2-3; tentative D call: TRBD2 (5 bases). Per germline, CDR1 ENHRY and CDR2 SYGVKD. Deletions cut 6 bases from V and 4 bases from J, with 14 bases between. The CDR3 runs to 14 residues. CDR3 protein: CAISGEGSPDTQYF. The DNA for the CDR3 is TGTGCCATCAGCGGGGAAGGCAGCCCAGATACGCAGTATTTT.

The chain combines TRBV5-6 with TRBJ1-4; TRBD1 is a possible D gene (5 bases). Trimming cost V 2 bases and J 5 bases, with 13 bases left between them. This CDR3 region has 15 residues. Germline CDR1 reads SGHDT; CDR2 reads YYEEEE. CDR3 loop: CASSLAGRTNEKLFF. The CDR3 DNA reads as TGTGCCAGCAGCTTAGCAGGACGGACAAATGAAAAACTGTTTTTT.

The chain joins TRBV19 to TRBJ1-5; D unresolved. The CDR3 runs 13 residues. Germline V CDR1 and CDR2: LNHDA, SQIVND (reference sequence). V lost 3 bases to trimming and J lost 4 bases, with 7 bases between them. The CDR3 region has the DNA TGTGCCAGTAGTATCGACGGGAATCAGCCCCAGCATTTT. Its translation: CASSIDGNQPQHF.

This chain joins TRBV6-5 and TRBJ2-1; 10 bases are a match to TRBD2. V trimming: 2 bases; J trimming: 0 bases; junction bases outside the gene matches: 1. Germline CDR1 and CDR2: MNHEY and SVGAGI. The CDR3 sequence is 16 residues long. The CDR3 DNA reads TGTGCCAGCAGTTACCCTAGCGGGAGCTCCTACAATGAGCAGTTCTTC. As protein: CASSYPSGSSYNEQFF.

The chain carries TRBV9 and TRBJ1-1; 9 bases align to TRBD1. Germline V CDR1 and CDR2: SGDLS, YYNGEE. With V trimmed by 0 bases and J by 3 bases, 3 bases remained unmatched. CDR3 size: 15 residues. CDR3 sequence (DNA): TGTGCCAGCAGCGTAGCGGGACAGGGATACACTGAAGCTTTCTTT. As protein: CASSVAGQGYTEAFF.

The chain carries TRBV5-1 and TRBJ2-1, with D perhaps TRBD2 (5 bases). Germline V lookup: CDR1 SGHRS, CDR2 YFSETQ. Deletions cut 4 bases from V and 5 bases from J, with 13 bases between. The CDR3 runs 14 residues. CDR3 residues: CASSQDSPDNEQFF. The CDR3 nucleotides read TGCGCCAGCAGCCAGGACTCGCCCGACAATGAGCAGTTCTTC.

The CDR3 spells CASSQQETQYF. CDR3 sequence (DNA): TGTGCCAGCAGCCAACAAGAGACCCAGTACTTC. The V gene is TRBV6-6, the J gene TRBJ2-5; D uncertain. The CDR3 sequence is 11 residues long. Trimming left V 6 bases short and J 2 bases short, with 4 bases between. Per the germline V gene, CDR1 is MNHNY and CDR2 is SVGAGI (reference sequence).

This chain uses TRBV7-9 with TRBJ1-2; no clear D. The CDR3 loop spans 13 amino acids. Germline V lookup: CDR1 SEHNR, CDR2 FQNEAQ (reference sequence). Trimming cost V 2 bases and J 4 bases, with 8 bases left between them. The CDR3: CASSLQTSYGYTF. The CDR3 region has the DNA TGTGCCAGCAGCTTACAGACTAGCTATGGCTACACCTTC.

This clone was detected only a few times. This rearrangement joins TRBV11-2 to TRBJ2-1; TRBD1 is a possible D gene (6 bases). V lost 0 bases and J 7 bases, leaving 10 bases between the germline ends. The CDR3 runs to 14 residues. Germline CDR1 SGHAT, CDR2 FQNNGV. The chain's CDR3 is CASSLDFQGNEQFF. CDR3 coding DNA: TGTGCCAGCAGCTTAGATTTCCAGGGGAATGAGCAGTTCTTC.

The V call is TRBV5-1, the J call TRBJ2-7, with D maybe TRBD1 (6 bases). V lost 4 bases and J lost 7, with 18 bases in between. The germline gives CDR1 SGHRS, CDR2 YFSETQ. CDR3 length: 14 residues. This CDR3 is CASSLQGTLSEQYF. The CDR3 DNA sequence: TGCGCCAGCAGCCTACAGGGTACTTTATCGGAGCAGTACTTC. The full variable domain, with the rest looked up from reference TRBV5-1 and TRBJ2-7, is KAGVTQTPRYLIKTRGQQVTLSCSPISGHRSVSWYQQTPGQGLQFLFEYFSETQRNKGNFPGRFSGRQFSNSRSEMNVSTLELGDSALYLCASSLQGTLSEQYFGPGTRLTVT.

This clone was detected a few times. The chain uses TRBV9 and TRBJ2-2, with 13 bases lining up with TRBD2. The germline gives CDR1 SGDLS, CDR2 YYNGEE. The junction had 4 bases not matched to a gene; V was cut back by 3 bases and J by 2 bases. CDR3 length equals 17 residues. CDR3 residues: CASSARLAGGNTGELFF. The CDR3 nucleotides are TGTGCCAGCAGCGCAAGACTAGCGGGGGGCAACACCGGGGAGCTGTTTTTT.

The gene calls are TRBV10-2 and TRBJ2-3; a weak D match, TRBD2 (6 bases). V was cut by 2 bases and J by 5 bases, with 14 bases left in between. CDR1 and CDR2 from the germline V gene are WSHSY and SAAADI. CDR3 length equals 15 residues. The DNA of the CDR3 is TGCGCCAGCAGTGAGACGGGAGTACCTTTAGATACGCAGTATTTT. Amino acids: CASSETGVPLDTQYF.

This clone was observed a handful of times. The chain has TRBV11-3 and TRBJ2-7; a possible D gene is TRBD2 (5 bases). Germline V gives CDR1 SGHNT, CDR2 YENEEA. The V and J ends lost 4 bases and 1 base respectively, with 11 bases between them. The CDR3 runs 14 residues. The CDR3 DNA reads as TGTGCCAGCAGCTCCCCAGGACTTTCCTACGAGCAGTACTTC. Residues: CASSSPGLSYEQYF. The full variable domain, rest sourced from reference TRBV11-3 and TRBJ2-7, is EAGVVQSPRYKIIEKKQPVAFWCNPISGHNTLYWYLQNLGQGPELLIRYENEEAVDDSQLPKDRFSAERLKGVDSTLKIQPAELGDSAVYLCASSSPGLSYEQYFGPGTRLTVT.

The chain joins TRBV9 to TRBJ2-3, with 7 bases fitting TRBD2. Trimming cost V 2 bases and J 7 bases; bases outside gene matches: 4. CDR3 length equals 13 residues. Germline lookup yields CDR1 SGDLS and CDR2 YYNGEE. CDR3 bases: TGTGCCAGCAGCGTGGGAGGGACGAATACGCAGTATTTT. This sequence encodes CASSVGGTNTQYF. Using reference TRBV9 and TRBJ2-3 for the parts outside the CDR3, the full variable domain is DSGVTQTPKHLITATGQRVTLRCSPRSGDLSVYWYQQSLDQGLQFLIQYYNGEERAKGNILERFSAQQFPDLHSELNLSSLELGDSALYFCASSVGGTNTQYFGPGTRLTVL.

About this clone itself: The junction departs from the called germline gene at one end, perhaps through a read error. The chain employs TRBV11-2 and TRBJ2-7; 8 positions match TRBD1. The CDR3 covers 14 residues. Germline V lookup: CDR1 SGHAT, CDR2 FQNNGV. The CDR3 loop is CASRVRQGFFERYF. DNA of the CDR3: TGTGCCAGCAGGGTGCGACAGGGGTTCTTCGAGCGGTACTTC.

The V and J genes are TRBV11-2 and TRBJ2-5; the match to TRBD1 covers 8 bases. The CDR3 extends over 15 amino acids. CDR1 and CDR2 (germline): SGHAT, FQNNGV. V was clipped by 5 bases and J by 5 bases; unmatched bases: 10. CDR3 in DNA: TGTGCCAGCAGCCCGATACAGGGGGTGGGGGAGACCCAGTACTTC. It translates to CASSPIQGVGETQYF.

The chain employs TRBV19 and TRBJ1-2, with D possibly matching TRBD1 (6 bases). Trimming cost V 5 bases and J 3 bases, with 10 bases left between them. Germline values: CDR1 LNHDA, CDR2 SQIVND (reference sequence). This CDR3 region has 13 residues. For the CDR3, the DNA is TGTGCCAGTAGTGATACAGGGTACTATGGCTACACCTTC. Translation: CASSDTGYYGYTF.

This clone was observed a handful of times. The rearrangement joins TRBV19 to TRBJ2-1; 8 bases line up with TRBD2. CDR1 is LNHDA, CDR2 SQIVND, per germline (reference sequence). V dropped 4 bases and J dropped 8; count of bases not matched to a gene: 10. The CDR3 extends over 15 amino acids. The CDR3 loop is CASSNIGTSLDEQFF. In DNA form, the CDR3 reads TGTGCCAGTAGTAATATTGGGACTAGTTTGGATGAGCAGTTCTTC.

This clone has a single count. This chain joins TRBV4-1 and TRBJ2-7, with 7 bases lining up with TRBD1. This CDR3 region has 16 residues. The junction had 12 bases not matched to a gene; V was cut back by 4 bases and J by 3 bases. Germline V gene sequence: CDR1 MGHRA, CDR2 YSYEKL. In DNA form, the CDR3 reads TGCGCCAGCAGCCGACAACTCCGACAGGGTAACTACGAGCAGTACTTC. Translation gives CASSRQLRQGNYEQYF.

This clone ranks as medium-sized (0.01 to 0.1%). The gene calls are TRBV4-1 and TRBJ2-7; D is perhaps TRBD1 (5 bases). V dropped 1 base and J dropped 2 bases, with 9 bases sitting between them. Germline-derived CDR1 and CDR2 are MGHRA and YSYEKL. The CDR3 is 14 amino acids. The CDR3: CASSQGGDTYEQYF. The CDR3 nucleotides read TGCGCCAGCAGCCAAGGGGGCGACACCTACGAGCAGTACTTC.

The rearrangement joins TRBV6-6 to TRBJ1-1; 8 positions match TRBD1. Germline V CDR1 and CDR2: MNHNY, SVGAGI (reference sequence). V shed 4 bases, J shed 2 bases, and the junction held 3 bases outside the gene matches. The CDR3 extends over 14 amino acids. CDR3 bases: TGTGCCAGCAGTTTACAGGGGGATAACACTGAAGCTTTCTTT. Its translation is CASSLQGDNTEAFF.

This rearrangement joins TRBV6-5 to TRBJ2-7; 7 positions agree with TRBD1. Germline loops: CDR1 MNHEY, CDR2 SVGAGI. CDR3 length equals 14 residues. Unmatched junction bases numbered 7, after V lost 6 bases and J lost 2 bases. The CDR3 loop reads CASSHRTGAYEQYF. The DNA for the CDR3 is TGTGCCAGCAGCCACCGGACAGGAGCCTACGAGCAGTACTTC.

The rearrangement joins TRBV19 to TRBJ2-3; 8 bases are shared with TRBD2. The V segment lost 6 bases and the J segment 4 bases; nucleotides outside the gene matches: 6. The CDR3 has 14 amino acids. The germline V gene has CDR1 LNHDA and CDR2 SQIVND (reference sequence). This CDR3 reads CASSAGGGADTQYF. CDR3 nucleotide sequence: TGTGCCAGTAGCGCGGGGGGCGGGGCAGATACGCAGTATTTT.

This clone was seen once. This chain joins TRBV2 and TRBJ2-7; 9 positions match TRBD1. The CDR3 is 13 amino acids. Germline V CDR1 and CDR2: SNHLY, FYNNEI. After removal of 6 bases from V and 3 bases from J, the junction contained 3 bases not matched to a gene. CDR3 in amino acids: CASRGQGNYEQYF. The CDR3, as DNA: TGTGCCAGCAGGGGACAGGGAAACTACGAGCAGTACTTC. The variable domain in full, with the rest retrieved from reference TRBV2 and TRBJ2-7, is EPEVTQTPSHQVTQMGQEVILRCVPISNHLYFYWYRQILGQKVEFLVSFYNNEISEKSEIFDDQFSVERPDGSNFTLKIRSTKLEDSAMYFCASRGQGNYEQYFGPGTRLTVT.